This TCR beta chain was identified in a study of blood T cell repertoires in COVID-19. Trimming pared 2 bases from V and 0 bases from J, leaving 5 bases between. In germline, CDR1 is GTSNPN, CDR2 SVGIG (reference sequence). This CDR3 has 13 amino acids. Sequencing used immunoSEQ multiplex PCR; TCRdb keeps in-frame clones, though not all of them. The table lists about 270,000 clones, roughly 86% of them singletons. What was sequenced was peripheral blood. The receptor was isolated from a middle-aged man with active or convalescent COVID-19. The gene calls are TRBV30 and TRBJ2-1; the D is unclear. CDR3 sequence: CAWSSSSYNEQFF. DNA of the CDR3: TGTGCCTGGAGTTCGAGCTCCTACAATGAGCAGTTCTTC.